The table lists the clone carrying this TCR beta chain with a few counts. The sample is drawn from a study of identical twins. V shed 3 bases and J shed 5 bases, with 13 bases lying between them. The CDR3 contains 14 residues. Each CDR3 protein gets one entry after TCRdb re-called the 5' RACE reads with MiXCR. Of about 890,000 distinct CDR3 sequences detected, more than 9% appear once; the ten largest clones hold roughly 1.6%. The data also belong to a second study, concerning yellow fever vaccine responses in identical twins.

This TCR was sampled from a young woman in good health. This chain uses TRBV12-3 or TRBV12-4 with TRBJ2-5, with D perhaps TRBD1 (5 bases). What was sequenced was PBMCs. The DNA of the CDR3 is TGTGCCAGCAGTTTCGGCACGAAGGGGGAGACCCAGTACTTC. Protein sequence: CASSFGTKGETQYF.